A selection of T cell receptor beta chains follows, all from one sample in a study of T cell repertoires in cytomegalovirus infection. One entry per CDR3 protein, called by TCRdb with MiXCR from the reads. The table has approximately 500,000 distinct CDR3 sequences, approximately 15% seen once; the top ten hold approximately 24%. Sequenced: CD8+ T cells from PBMCs. The receptor set was obtained from a human donor in good health (CMV status not recorded). Some clones in this sample may be carry-over from other donors' samples. Both conserved end residues are part of each CDR3. The order of the fields is V gene, J gene, D gene, clone size, CDR3 protein, CDR3 DNA. A D gene is named only where the DNA matches it firmly. Expanded clones are given a class, and other clones once, few, many or no size at all.

TRBV12-3/TRBV12-4	TRBJ2-7	.	few	CASSSLDRHTYEQYF	TGTGCCAGCAGCTCCCTGGACAGACACACCTACGAGCAGTACTTC
TRBV27	TRBJ2-7	TRBD2	.	CASSLVAGDYEQNF	TGTGCCAGCAGTCTTGTAGCGGGAGACTACGAGCAGAACTTC
TRBV6-6	TRBJ1-2	.	many	CASSPRGDKYGYTF	TGTGCCAGCAGTCCCCGGGGCGATAAGTATGGCTACACCTTC
TRBV6-6	TRBJ1-5	.	.	CASSTGGNLNQPQHF	TGTGCCAGCAGTACGGGAGGTAACTTGAATCAGCCCCAGCATTTT
TRBV27	TRBJ2-3	TRBD1	many	CASTKQGSGTDTQYF	TGTGCCAGCACCAAACAGGGGTCGGGCACAGATACGCAGTATTTT
TRBV6-5	TRBJ2-7	.	.	CASSYAGTSSYEQYF	TGTGCCAGCAGTTACGCCGGGACTTCATCCTACGAGCAGTACTTC
TRBV28	TRBJ2-3	.	few	CATKSPGEADTQYF	TGTGCCACCAAATCGCCGGGGGAGGCAGATACGCAGTATTTT
TRBV27	TRBJ1-1	.	.	CASSAYTCCEAFF	TGTGCCAGCAGTGCCTACACATGTTGTGAAGCTTTCTTT
TRBV5-1	TRBJ2-1	TRBD2	.	CASTFELAGYNEQFF	TGCGCCAGCACCTTTGAGCTAGCGGGCTACAATGAGCAGTTCTTC
TRBV6-1	TRBJ1-1	.	many	CASSIGAWDTEAFF	TGTGCCAGCAGTATCGGGGCGTGGGACACTGAAGCTTTCTTT
TRBV7-6	TRBJ1-2	.	.	CARSPHPMRGAPNGYTF	TGTGCCAGAAGCCCACACCCTATGAGGGGGGCGCCAAATGGCTACACCTTC
TRBV6-1	TRBJ1-2	.	many	CASRGRGPNLGYTF	TGTGCCAGCAGAGGGAGGGGCCCTAACCTTGGCTACACCTTC
TRBV12-3/TRBV12-4	TRBJ1-3	.	.	CASSPARFGNTIYF	TGTGCCAGCAGTCCCGCCCGGTTTGGAAACACCATATATTTT
TRBV7-9	TRBJ1-5	.	many	CASSPPDQPQHF	TGTGCCAGCAGCCCCCCGGATCAGCCCCAGCATTTT
TRBV7-2	TRBJ2-4	.	many	CASSFLVAKNIQYF	TGTGCCAGCAGCTTTCTGGTAGCCAAAAACATTCAGTACTTC
TRBV7-2	TRBJ1-2	TRBD1	many	CASSLRQGPYGYTF	TGTGCCAGCAGCTTACGACAGGGACCGTATGGCTACACCTTC
TRBV5-1	TRBJ2-7	.	few	CASSLQDRIFYEQYF	TGCGCCAGCAGCTTACAGGACAGAATTTTCTACGAGCAGTACTTC
TRBV29-1	TRBJ2-1	.	.	CSVVAPVSYNEQFF	TGCAGCGTTGTGGCGCCAGTGTCCTACAATGAGCAGTTCTTC
TRBV4-1	TRBJ1-3	.	many	CASSQDSQGGNTIYF	TGCGCCAGCAGCCAAGATTCCCAGGGGGGAAACACCATATATTTT
TRBV27	TRBJ2-3	TRBD2	many	CAVTRLAGGTDTQYF	TGTGCCGTTACGAGACTAGCGGGGGGCACAGATACGCAGTATTTT
TRBV5-1	TRBJ2-1	.	.	CASSHHYYGHSYNEQFF	TGCGCCAGCAGCCACCACTATTACGGCCACTCCTACAATGAGCAGTTCTTC
TRBV11-2	TRBJ2-7	TRBD2	few	CASRHGTSGGLSSYEQYF	TGTGCCAGCAGACATGGGACTAGCGGGGGCCTGAGCTCCTACGAGCAGTACTTC
TRBV11-2	TRBJ2-5	TRBD2	many	CASSSQRGLRETQYF	TGTGCCAGCAGCTCCCAGCGGGGGTTACGGGAGACCCAGTACTTC
TRBV6-1	TRBJ2-7	.	many	CATLGFSAASYEQYF	TGTGCCACCTTAGGTTTTAGCGCCGCCTCCTACGAGCAGTACTTC
TRBV28	TRBJ2-1	.	many	CASFRDLDYDEQFF	TGTGCCAGCTTTCGGGACCTCGATTACGATGAGCAGTTCTTC
TRBV5-5	TRBJ1-1	TRBD1	many	CASSLQGFVAGTEAFF	TGTGCCAGCAGCTTACAGGGGTTTGTGGCGGGAACTGAAGCTTTCTTT
TRBV20-1	TRBJ2-7	TRBD1	few	CSAPQGYEQYF	TGCAGTGCTCCACAGGGGTACGAGCAGTACTTC
TRBV4-1	TRBJ1-1	.	few	CASSHGLGVTEAFF	TGCGCCAGCAGCCACGGATTGGGGGTCACTGAAGCTTTCTTT
TRBV4-1	TRBJ2-5	TRBD1	.	CASSQSPGTGYQETQYF	TGCGCCAGCAGCCAAAGCCCCGGGACAGGGTACCAAGAGACCCAGTACTTC
TRBV11-2	TRBJ2-3	.	many	CASSLASTDTQYF	TGTGCCAGCAGCTTAGCTAGCACAGATACGCAGTATTTT
TRBV27	TRBJ2-2	.	.	CASCAGGTGELFF	TGTGCCAGCTGTGCCGGGGGCACCGGGGAGCTGTTTTTT
TRBV7-3	TRBJ2-3	.	many	CASSDGGGGITDTQYF	TGTGCCAGCAGCGACGGCGGGGGCGGGATAACAGATACGCAGTATTTT
TRBV30	TRBJ2-3	.	.	CAWSLSATDTQYF	TGTGCCTGGAGTCTTAGCGCTACAGATACGCAGTATTTT
TRBV12-3/TRBV12-4	TRBJ2-2	TRBD1	many	CASSLLQGAGTGELFF	TGTGCCAGCAGTTTACTACAGGGGGCTGGGACCGGGGAGCTGTTTTTT